Below are 29 T cell receptor beta chains sequenced from a single sample in a study of T cell repertoires in cytomegalovirus infection (dated by TCRdb to 2018 to 2020). TCRdb shows the sequencer as Illumina HiSeq 1500. TCRdb reprocessed the public reads (quality trimming at Q25 with fastp, clone calling with MiXCR) and kept in-frame beta chains. Every distinct CDR3 protein forms one entry, paired with its most common genes and DNA. The sample table lists some 280,000 distinct CDR3 sequences, around 15% of them with a count of one. The top ten clonotypes cover around 9% of the sample. Sequenced: PBMCs. The receptors were sampled from a human donor in good health (CMV status not recorded). Some clones in this sample may be carry-over from other donors' samples.

This clonotype showed up just a few times. The chain uses TRBV6-1 and TRBJ2-1; 11 bases align to TRBD1. The CDR3 is 15 amino acids. Germline assignment: CDR1 MNHNS and CDR2 SASEGT. The J segment lost 9 bases and the V segment lost 4 bases, leaving 8 bases of the junction unmatched. CDR3 amino acids: CASSGAGQGATEQFF. The CDR3 DNA reads as TGTGCCAGCAGTGGGGCCGGACAGGGGGCTACTGAGCAGTTCTTC.

Ten or more counts support this clonotype. A read error may account for a junction end that differs from germline. V usage is TRBV5-1 and J usage is TRBJ2-3; D possibly matches TRBD1 or TRBD2 (5 bases each). Germline V lookup: CDR1 SGHRS, CDR2 YFSETQ. CDR3 length: 15 amino acids. CDR3 nucleotide sequence: TGTGCCAGCAGCTTAAGAGGGGTTAGCACAGATACGCAGTATTTT. This sequence encodes CASSLRGVSTDTQYF.

This clonotype was seen ten or more times. J is TRBJ1-5 and V is TRBV7-2; the D is unclear. V was pared by 7 bases and J by 2 bases, with 15 bases between. This CDR3 contains 15 residues. The V gene's germline CDR1 is SGHTA and CDR2 FQGNSA. Here the CDR3 reads CASTPARSGNQPQHF. CDR3 nucleotide sequence: TGTGCCAGCACCCCAGCACGATCGGGCAATCAGCCCCAGCATTTT. The whole variable domain, remainder taken from reference TRBV7-2 and TRBJ1-5, is GAGVSQSPSNKVTEKGKDVELRCDPISGHTALYWYRQSLGQGLEFLIYFQGNSAPDKSGLPSDRFSAERTGGSVSTLTIQRTQQEDSAVYLCASTPARSGNQPQHFGDGTRLSIL.

This clonotype came up many times. This sequence joins TRBV27 and TRBJ2-6; D might be TRBD2 (5 bases). CDR3 length: 14 amino acids. Germline V gene data show CDR1 as MNHEY and CDR2 as SMNVEV (reference sequence). The V and J ends lost 5 bases and 1 base respectively, with 6 bases between them. CDR3 bases: TGTGCCAGCAGTCCGGGGTCTGGGGCCAACGTCCTGACTTTC. It translates to CASSPGSGANVLTF.

This sequence joins TRBV11-2 and TRBJ1-6, with TRBD1 as a possible D gene (6 bases). Trimming took 5 bases from V and 7 from J, leaving 15 bases between them. The CDR3 loop spans 15 amino acids. Germline V gene data show CDR1 as SGHAT and CDR2 as FQNNGV. DNA for the CDR3: TGTGCCAGCAGCCCCTGGACAGAAAGCAATTCACCCCTCCACTTT. Translating it yields CASSPWTESNSPLHF.

The CDR3 reads CASSLGGAGGTEAFF. The CDR3 nucleotides read TGTGCCAGCAGCCTAGGAGGGGCAGGGGGCACTGAAGCTTTCTTT. The J gene is TRBJ1-1, the V gene TRBV6-1; the match to TRBD1 covers 7 bases. Germline CDR1 and CDR2: MNHNS and SASEGT. The V segment lost 6 bases and the J segment 4 bases; nucleotides outside the gene matches: 11. The CDR3 has 15 residues.

The V gene is TRBV15, the J gene TRBJ1-5; D is ambiguous. Germline V CDR1 and CDR2: LNHNV, YYDKDF (reference sequence). This CDR3 is 13 amino acids long. Trimming cost V 3 bases and J 4 bases, with 7 bases left between them. The CDR3 protein is CATSRGRNQPQHF. The CDR3 DNA is TGTGCCACCAGCAGGGGGAGGAATCAGCCCCAGCATTTT.

In this sample, this clonotype turned up a few times. Here the CDR3 DNA reads TGTGCCAGCAGCGGGTCCCGTTGGATGAACACTGAAGCTTTCTTT. The encoded protein is CASSGSRWMNTEAFF. The chain joins TRBV5-5 to TRBJ1-1; no reliable D call. Trimming cost V 4 bases and J 0 bases, with 13 bases left between them. CDR1 SGHKS and CDR2 YYEKEE come from the germline V gene (reference sequence). This CDR3 contains 15 residues.

This rearrangement joins TRBV4-2 to TRBJ1-4; D is undetermined. Germline V gene lookup returns CDR1 LGHNA and CDR2 YNFKEQ. The CDR3 runs to 14 residues. Trimming removed 7 bases at V and 0 bases at J, with 9 bases between. The CDR3 loop reads CASTLQTTNEKLFF. CDR3 bases: TGTGCCAGCACCCTCCAGACAACTAATGAAAAACTGTTTTTT.

This clonotype has ten or more counts. The chain links TRBV7-2 to TRBJ2-3; no reliable D call. Per germline, CDR1 SGHTA and CDR2 FQGNSA. V lost 3 bases, J lost 6 bases, and 10 bases lay in between. CDR3 length: 13 residues. The CDR3 DNA reads as TGTGCCAGCAGCTTGGACCGCGGCGATACGCAGTATTTT. Protein: CASSLDRGDTQYF.

Only a few counts were recorded for this clonotype. J is TRBJ2-7 and V is TRBV6-2 or TRBV6-3; 7 bases fit TRBD2. V trimming: 2 bases; J trimming: 0 bases; junction bases outside the gene matches: 7. Looked up from germline, CDR1 is MNHEY and CDR2 is SVGEGT. CDR3 length: 16 residues. The CDR3 nucleotides are TGTGCCAGCAGTTACGGGGCGGGAGTCGTCTCCTACGAGCAGTACTTC. Protein sequence: CASSYGAGVVSYEQYF.

The chain couples TRBV7-2 to TRBJ2-2; D gene uncertain. V was pared by 2 bases and J by 7 bases, with 8 bases between. The CDR3 loop spans 13 amino acids. Germline V gene lookup returns CDR1 SGHTA and CDR2 FQGNSA. CDR3 residues: CASSLNPGGELFF. The CDR3 region has the DNA TGTGCCAGCAGCTTAAATCCTGGCGGGGAGCTGTTTTTT.

In its sample, this clonotype was seen many times. The chain has TRBV7-3 and TRBJ2-2; the D is unclear. Per the germline V gene, CDR1 is SGHTA and CDR2 is FQGTGA. This CDR3 region has 14 residues. V shed 1 base and J shed 4 bases, with 7 bases lying between them. The CDR3 sequence is CASSLKWGTGELFF. CDR3 sequence (DNA): TGTGCCAGCAGCTTAAAGTGGGGCACCGGGGAGCTGTTTTTT.

This clonotype was detected many times. The rearrangement uses TRBV7-8 and TRBJ2-1, with 16 bases matching TRBD2. This CDR3 has 16 residues. The germline gives CDR1 SGHVS, CDR2 FQNEAQ. V lost 4 bases and J lost 8; bases outside the gene matches: 5. This CDR3 reads CASSYGTSGRGYEQFF. CDR3 DNA: TGTGCCAGCAGCTACGGGACTAGCGGGAGGGGTTATGAGCAGTTCTTC.

In regard to this clonotype: This may be a read error: a much more frequent sequence differs by one nucleotide. The chain recombines TRBV27 with TRBJ2-1, with 10 bases identical to TRBD2. This CDR3 comprises 15 residues. Germline loops: CDR1 MNHEY, CDR2 SMNVEV (reference sequence). The CDR3 is CASSFLAGAYNEQLF. CDR3 sequence (DNA): TGTGCCAGCAGTTTCCTAGCGGGAGCTTACAATGAGCAGCTCTTC.

This clonotype showed up many times. The rearrangement uses TRBV7-2 and TRBJ2-7, with D perhaps TRBD2 (5 bases). This CDR3 comprises 16 residues. Trimming shortened V by 1 base and J by 2 bases, and 15 bases separated the two germline ends. The germline gives CDR1 SGHTA, CDR2 FQGNSA. The CDR3 DNA sequence: TGTGCCAGCAGCTTAGTTGTGACGGGGTTACCCTACGAGCAGTACTTC. Its protein is CASSLVVTGLPYEQYF.

This clonotype was found many times. V gene TRBV7-2 combines with J gene TRBJ1-5, with D possibly TRBD1 on 6 matching bases. In germline, CDR1 is SGHTA, CDR2 FQGNSA. V was pared by 5 bases and J by 4 bases, with 12 bases between. This CDR3 contains 14 residues. The CDR3 protein is CASSIRGANQPQHF. The CDR3 DNA is TGTGCCAGCAGCATCAGGGGAGCGAATCAGCCCCAGCATTTT.

This clonotype was observed a handful of times. This chain links TRBV20-1 with TRBJ2-7; TRBD1 might be the D (5 bases). The ends were cut back, 2 bases at V and 2 bases at J, with 13 bases in the middle. Germline V gene lookup returns CDR1 DFQATT and CDR2 SNEGSKA (reference sequence). The CDR3 sequence is 14 residues long. As DNA, the CDR3 is TGCAGTGCTAGACAGGGAATAGGAACCTACGAGCAGTACTTC. This sequence encodes CSARQGIGTYEQYF.

This clonotype was picked up many times. The chain is built from TRBV11-3 and TRBJ1-3; 7 positions agree with TRBD1. The CDR3 length is 15 residues. CDR1 and CDR2 (germline): SGHNT, YENEEA. V trimming: 3 bases; J trimming: 4 bases; junction bases outside the gene matches: 6. CDR3 sequence: CASSLTGTEGNTIYF. In DNA, the CDR3 is TGTGCCAGCAGCTTGACCGGGACAGAGGGAAACACCATATATTTT.

This clonotype was seen many times. The chain couples TRBV5-1 to TRBJ1-3, with TRBD1 as a possible D gene (5 bases). This CDR3 is 17 amino acids long. Germline CDR1 is SGHRS and CDR2 is YFSETQ. V was cut by 4 bases and J by 0 bases, with 17 bases left in between. CDR3 in DNA: TGCGCCAGCAGCCCTGCCGGGGGTCCTAGCTCTGGAAACACCATATATTTT. Translated: CASSPAGGPSSGNTIYF.

Only a few counts were recorded for this clonotype. The rearrangement links TRBV2 to TRBJ1-5; possibly TRBD1 for D (5 bases). The V gene lost 4 bases and the J gene lost 3 bases, with 13 bases spanning the gap. This CDR3 is 15 amino acids long. Germline V CDR1 and CDR2: SNHLY, FYNNEI. The DNA for the CDR3 is TGTGCCAGCAGTGGACAGCGGGCATCCAATCAGCCCCAGCATTTT. This gives the protein CASSGQRASNQPQHF.

In its sample, this clonotype was seen a few times. The V and J genes are TRBV2 and TRBJ2-1; weak D call: TRBD2 (6 bases). The V and J ends lost 8 bases and 4 bases respectively, with 21 bases between them. In germline, CDR1 is SNHLY, CDR2 FYNNEI. The CDR3 has 16 residues. The CDR3 DNA reads TGTGCCAGCCCCCCCCCACGACTAGTCGAATACAATGAGCAGTTCTTC. Encoded protein: CASPPPRLVEYNEQFF.

In its sample, this clonotype was seen a few times. This chain joins TRBV5-1 and TRBJ2-2; D tentatively reads TRBD1 or TRBD2 (5 bases each). V lost 0 bases and J lost 3, with 15 bases in between. The CDR3 extends over 17 amino acids. CDR1 is SGHRS and CDR2 is YFSETQ in the germline V gene. The CDR3 region has the DNA TGCGCCAGCAGCTTGGGGGGGATGAGCGGCTACACCGGGGAGCTGTTTTTT. This gives the protein CASSLGGMSGYTGELFF.

The table lists this clonotype with many counts. CDR3 amino acids: CASSSPKENRDRGPKGNYGYTF. CDR3 coding DNA: TGTGCCAGCAGCTCCCCTAAGGAAAACCGGGACAGGGGACCTAAAGGAAACTATGGCTACACCTTC. V and J are TRBV7-9 and TRBJ1-2; 10 nucleotides line up with TRBD1. V dropped 4 bases and J dropped 2; count of bases not matched to a gene: 25. From germline, CDR1 is SEHNR and CDR2 FQNEAQ (reference sequence). This CDR3 spans 22 amino acids.

This clonotype has a count of ten or more. The chain has TRBV24-1 and TRBJ2-2, with D tentatively TRBD1 (6 bases). Per the germline V gene, CDR1 is KGHDR and CDR2 is SFDVKD. V gave up 3 bases and J gave up 3 bases, with 13 bases separating them. The CDR3 runs 16 residues. The CDR3 coding sequence is TGTGCCACCAGTGATCCGCAGGGGAGTCACACCGGGGAGCTGTTTTTT. This gives the protein CATSDPQGSHTGELFF.

This clonotype was counted only a few times. The CDR3, as DNA: TGTGCCAGCAGGAGCAGTGGCGGGGAGCTGTTTTTT. Translation: CASRSSGGELFF. This rearrangement joins TRBV12-3 or TRBV12-4 to TRBJ2-2; D remains unclear. The CDR3 spans 12 residues. Trimming left V 6 bases short and J 7 bases short, with 9 bases between.

There are a few counts of this clonotype. This chain links TRBV20-1 with TRBJ1-6; D not certain. CDR3 size: 12 residues. The V end lost 6 bases, the J end lost 10 bases, and 13 bases lay between the germline ends. From germline, CDR1 is DFQATT and CDR2 SNEGSKA (reference sequence). CDR3 coding DNA: TGCAGTGCGGCCCCGGCGGGGTCACCCCTCCACTTT. Protein: CSAAPAGSPLHF.

In its sample, this clonotype was seen a few times. This chain joins TRBV7-3 and TRBJ2-6; D not resolved. The CDR3 is 17 residues long. V lost 1 base and J 1 base, leaving 11 bases between the germline ends. Per the germline V gene, CDR1 is SGHTA and CDR2 is FQGTGA. The CDR3 spells CASSLIGAASGANVLTF. The CDR3, as DNA: TGTGCCAGCAGCTTAATTGGTGCGGCGTCTGGGGCCAACGTCCTGACTTTC.

At least ten counts were recorded for this clonotype. J is TRBJ1-2 and V is TRBV7-9, with TRBD1 identical over 8 bases. The J segment lost 10 bases and the V segment lost 5 bases, leaving 9 bases of the junction unmatched. The CDR3 contains 13 residues. Germline CDR1 is SEHNR and CDR2 is FQNEAQ (reference sequence). In DNA form, the CDR3 reads TGTGCCAGCAGCGAGACAGGGGATGGCGTCTACACCTTC. This sequence encodes CASSETGDGVYTF. Filled out from reference TRBV7-9 and TRBJ1-2, the complete variable domain reads DTGVSQNPRHKITKRGQNVTFRCDPISEHNRLYWYRQTLGQGPEFLTYFQNEAQLEKSRLLSDRFSAERPKGSFSTLEIQRTEQGDSAMYLCASSETGDGVYTFGSGTRLTVV.